The 22 T cell receptor beta chains listed next were all sequenced from one sample in a study of T cells in Graves' hyperthyroidism and ophthalmopathy. Authors of the study amplified TCR beta CDR3 regions from RNA transcripts. During a first-round RT-PCR of the TCR CDR3, the HTBI primer set was used. MiXCR, run by TCRdb on the multiplex PCR reads, gives a single entry per CDR3 protein. The table records about 640,000 distinct CDR3 sequences, less than 25% of them present only once. The sample comprised blood. The receptor set was obtained from a man under 40 with Graves' ophthalmopathy.

This clonotype was recorded a few times. V and J are TRBV20-1 and TRBJ2-2; 7 nucleotides align to TRBD1. J gave up 1 base and V 3 bases, and 5 bases lay outside the gene matches. The germline V gene encodes CDR1 DFQATT and CDR2 SNEGSKA (reference sequence). The CDR3 has 15 amino acids. CDR3 in amino acids: CSARTGTENTGELFF. CDR3 nucleotides: TGCAGTGCTAGGACCGGGACAGAGAACACCGGGGAGCTGTTTTTT.

This clonotype occurred many times. The chain joins TRBV5-1 to TRBJ2-7, with TRBD1 identical over 7 bases. The V segment lost 2 bases and the J segment 0 bases; nucleotides outside the gene matches: 2. The CDR3 runs to 14 residues. Germline CDR1 is SGHRS and CDR2 is YFSETQ. CDR3 loop: CASSFRQGSYEQYF. The CDR3 coding sequence is TGCGCCAGCAGCTTCAGACAGGGCTCCTACGAGCAGTACTTC. The complete variable domain, with remaining parts taken from reference TRBV5-1 and TRBJ2-7, reads KAGVTQTPRYLIKTRGQQVTLSCSPISGHRSVSWYQQTPGQGLQFLFEYFSETQRNKGNFPGRFSGRQFSNSRSEMNVSTLELGDSALYLCASSFRQGSYEQYFGPGTRLTVT.

This clonotype was counted only a few times. This sequence joins TRBV6-5 and TRBJ2-2, with D perhaps being TRBD1 or TRBD2 (6 bases each). The CDR3 sequence is 17 residues long. The V end lost 0 bases, the J end lost 8 bases, and 19 bases lay between the germline ends. Looked up from germline, CDR1 is MNHEY and CDR2 is SVGAGI. This CDR3 is CASSYSSPGAFSGELFF. The CDR3 region has the DNA TGTGCCAGCAGTTACTCGAGTCCGGGGGCGTTTTCGGGGGAGCTGTTTTTT.

This clonotype has more than one count but fewer than ten. The chain has TRBV20-1 and TRBJ2-3, with 11 positions matching TRBD2. Trimming cost V 3 bases and J 2 bases; bases outside gene matches: 7. CDR1 DFQATT and CDR2 SNEGSKA come from the germline V gene (reference sequence). This CDR3 comprises 16 residues. CDR3 sequence reads: CSARGIAGGYTDTQYF. The DNA for the CDR3 is TGCAGTGCTAGGGGCATAGCGGGAGGGTACACAGATACGCAGTATTTT.

This clonotype was detected ten times or more. CDR3 sequence (DNA): TGTGCCAGCAGCTTTGCGGGAGGGCCAGACGAGCAGTACTTC. It codes for CASSFAGGPDEQYF. This rearrangement joins TRBV2 to TRBJ2-7; 9 positions match TRBD2. This CDR3 contains 14 residues. Trimming removed 6 bases from V and 5 bases from J; junction bases left unmatched: 8. The germline CDR1 and CDR2 sequences are SNHLY and FYNNEI.

This clonotype was observed a handful of times. V and J are TRBV7-9 and TRBJ2-7, with 9 bases matching TRBD2. This CDR3 spans 17 amino acids. J was trimmed by 4 bases and V by 1 base; bases with no gene match: 11. The germline gives CDR1 SEHNR, CDR2 FQNEAQ (reference sequence). CDR3 residues: CASSLDEPGLASYEQYF. In DNA, the CDR3 is TGTGCCAGCAGCTTAGACGAACCGGGACTAGCCTCATACGAGCAGTACTTC.

This clonotype has more than one count but fewer than ten. V and J are TRBV28 and TRBJ1-2; D remains unclear. The V gene's germline CDR1 is MDHEN and CDR2 SYDVKM. The length of the CDR3 is 15 residues. Trimming removed 5 bases from V and 4 bases from J, with 17 bases in between. Written as DNA, the CDR3 is TGTGCCAGCAGTACCCCCGGGGAAGGTACCTATGGCTACACCTTC. Residues: CASSTPGEGTYGYTF.

The gene calls are TRBV19 and TRBJ2-4; D is unclear. V gave up 3 bases and J gave up 0 bases, with 15 bases separating them. Germline V gene data show CDR1 as LNHDA and CDR2 as SQIVND (reference sequence). The CDR3 contains 17 residues. The CDR3 coding sequence is TGTGCCAGTAGTATGAGTGGATTGGGCAGAGCCAAAAACATTCAGTACTTC. Translated: CASSMSGLGRAKNIQYF.

The CDR3, as DNA: TGTGCCACCAGCGAGGCGGGACTACACACCGGGGAGCTGTTTTTT. Translated: CATSEAGLHTGELFF. The J gene is TRBJ2-2, the V gene TRBV24-1, with 7 bases fitting TRBD2. The V gene's germline CDR1 is KGHDR and CDR2 SFDVKD. The CDR3 contains 15 residues. The junction had 7 bases not matched to a gene; V was cut back by 7 bases and J by 3 bases.

The chain uses TRBV24-1 and TRBJ2-5; TRBD1 aligns across 10 bases. Per germline, CDR1 KGHDR and CDR2 SFDVKD. With 9 bases clipped from V and 5 bases from J, the junction kept 17 bases outside the gene matches. CDR3 length: 17 residues. The CDR3: CATESGTGVLFGETQYF. The CDR3 bases are TGTGCCACCGAATCCGGGACAGGGGTTCTTTTTGGCGAGACCCAGTACTTC.

This clonotype appeared a single time. The gene calls are TRBV27 and TRBJ2-7; a weak D match, TRBD1 (5 bases). V was shortened by 5 bases and J by 2 bases, with 13 bases between the two germline ends. CDR3 size: 14 residues. Germline values: CDR1 MNHEY, CDR2 SMNVEV (reference sequence). Here the CDR3 DNA reads TGTGCCAGCAGTGCAAAGACAGATGCCTACGAGCAGTACTTC. This codes for CASSAKTDAYEQYF.

This clonotype was counted ten times or more. The V call is TRBV10-3, the J call TRBJ2-7; D not resolved. V was clipped by 0 bases and J by 1 base, with 10 bases between them. CDR3 length: 15 residues. Germline V CDR1 and CDR2: ENHRY, SYGVKD. CDR3 nucleotides: TGTGCCATCAGTGAGTCCGGTGGGGTATCCTACGAGCAGTACTTC. It translates to CAISESGGVSYEQYF.

The chain recombines TRBV2 with TRBJ2-3; D is uncertain. V was trimmed by 7 bases and J by 1 base, leaving 12 bases between them. There are 14 residues in the CDR3. Looked up from germline, CDR1 is SNHLY and CDR2 is FYNNEI. CDR3 residues: CASTSLGGTDTQYF. DNA of the CDR3: TGTGCCAGCACCTCTCTCGGCGGCACAGATACGCAGTATTTT. Based on the CDR3 plus reference TRBV2 and TRBJ2-3, the full variable domain is EPEVTQTPSHQVTQMGQEVILRCVPISNHLYFYWYRQILGQKVEFLVSFYNNEISEKSEIFDDQFSVERPDGSNFTLKIRSTKLEDSAMYFCASTSLGGTDTQYFGPGTRLTVL.

In regard to this clonotype: A read error is possible here, since a much larger clone lies one base away. The conserved phenylalanine or tryptophan normally closing the CDR3 is absent here, so this likely arose from a read error. J is TRBJ1-2 and V is TRBV6-2 or TRBV6-3; D is possibly TRBD1 (6 bases). The V and J ends lost 2 bases and 3 bases respectively, with 22 bases between them. The germline gives CDR1 MNHEY, CDR2 SVGEGT. This CDR3 is 18 amino acids long. Written as DNA, the CDR3 is TGTGCCAGCAGTTACCCAGGGACAAAGGCCCTCCTTGACTATGGCTACACCCTC. Translated, it gives CASSYPGTKALLDYGYTL.

CDR3 in DNA: TGTGCCAGCAGCCCTGACAGGGGACCGCCAACTAATGAAAAACTGTTTTTT. This codes for CASSPDRGPPTNEKLFF. The chain links TRBV5-5 to TRBJ1-4, with 8 bases fitting TRBD1. This CDR3 comprises 17 residues. J gave up 0 bases and V 4 bases, and 8 bases lay outside the gene matches. In germline, CDR1 is SGHKS, CDR2 YYEKEE (reference sequence).

V usage is TRBV10-3 and J usage is TRBJ2-1; 8 bases map to TRBD2. Germline V CDR1 and CDR2: ENHRY, SYGVKD. V was clipped by 2 bases and J by 8 bases; unmatched bases: 8. The CDR3 has 15 residues. This chain's CDR3 is CAISEIPGGSDEQFF. CDR3 nucleotides: TGTGCCATCAGTGAGATCCCGGGGGGGAGTGATGAGCAGTTCTTC.

This chain links TRBV7-9 with TRBJ2-7; TRBD2 matches at 10 bases. The CDR3 consists of 17 residues. Per germline, CDR1 SEHNR and CDR2 FQNEAQ (reference sequence). The junction had 7 bases not matched to a gene; V was cut back by 1 base and J by 1 base. In nucleotides, the CDR3 is TGTGCCAGCAGCTTAGTCCTTCGGACTAGCGGATCCTACGAGCAGTACTTC. Amino acid sequence: CASSLVLRTSGSYEQYF.

This clonotype was recorded a few times. The rearrangement joins TRBV5-1 to TRBJ1-4; 9 bases match TRBD1. The trim removed 4 bases at V and 6 bases at J, leaving 4 bases unmatched. This CDR3 has 14 amino acids. Germline CDR1 is SGHRS and CDR2 is YFSETQ. Here the CDR3 reads CASSKDRGDEKLFF. In DNA, the CDR3 is TGCGCCAGCAGCAAGGACAGGGGAGATGAAAAACTGTTTTTT.

This clonotype was seen many times. The V call is TRBV12-3 or TRBV12-4, the J call TRBJ2-1, with 15 bases aligning to TRBD2. V shed 1 base and J 8 bases; nucleotides not matched to a gene: 6. The CDR3 is 17 amino acids. The CDR3 DNA is TGTGCCAGCAGTTTAGGGACTAGCGGGAGGGTGGTCGATGAGCAGTTCTTC. This encodes CASSLGTSGRVVDEQFF.

This clonotype has ten or more counts. The chain couples TRBV18 to TRBJ2-3; D uncertain. This CDR3 region has 15 residues. Trimming removed 2 bases at V and 0 bases at J, with 9 bases between. The germline V gene has CDR1 KGHSH and CDR2 LQKENI. CDR3 sequence (DNA): TGTGCCAGCTCACCAACTGGTTTCAGCACAGATACGCAGTATTTT. Amino acid sequence: CASSPTGFSTDTQYF.

This clonotype came up many times. This chain connects TRBV11-2 to TRBJ1-6; 8 bases are shared with TRBD1. V lost 2 bases and J lost 10; bases outside the gene matches: 10. CDR1 and CDR2 from the germline V gene are SGHAT and FQNNGV. The CDR3 contains 16 residues. CDR3 DNA: TGTGCCAGCAGCTTACAGGGGGCAAAATCCCTATCACCCCTCCACTTT. Amino acids: CASSLQGAKSLSPLHF.

The gene calls are TRBV4-1 and TRBJ2-7, with a weak D call TRBD1 (5 bases). Germline CDR1 and CDR2: MGHRA and YSYEKL. CDR3 size: 15 residues. V shed 0 bases and J shed 1 base, with 10 bases lying between them. CDR3 amino acids: CASSQDGQGSYEQYF. DNA of the CDR3: TGCGCCAGCAGCCAAGATGGGCAGGGATCCTACGAGCAGTACTTC.